This TCR beta chain was sequenced during a study of control samples from healthy donors and cancer patients. The repertoire was sequenced with immunoSEQ multiplex PCR; TCRdb's copy has only in-frame clones and lacks some. This table holds around 110,000 clones, more than 85% found once. Germline V gene lookup returns CDR1 MDHEN and CDR2 SYDVKM. The CDR3 runs to 14 residues. The V gene end was trimmed by 7 bases and the J gene end by 5 bases; junction bases not matched to a gene: 6. This chain uses TRBV28 with TRBJ1-5; 9 bases match TRBD1. The specimen sequenced was blood. The TCR originated in a man aged 30 to 39 in good health. CDR3 loop: CASKTGTGYQPQHF. The CDR3 DNA is TGTGCCAGCAAAACCGGGACAGGGTATCAGCCCCAGCATTTT.